The 30 T cell receptor beta chains listed next were all sequenced from one sample in a study of blood T cell repertoires in COVID-19. Assay used: immunoSEQ multiplex PCR; TCRdb lists only in-frame clones, some missing. The sample shows tens of thousands of clones, 84% of them seen only once. The sequenced sample consisted of peripheral blood. The receptors shown here come from a man aged 55 to 69 with acute or convalescent COVID-19.

The chain links TRBV4-1 to TRBJ2-5; 11 positions agree with TRBD2. Germline V gene data show CDR1 as MGHRA and CDR2 as YSYEKL. Losses at the gene ends were 2 bases for V and 5 bases for J; bases not matched to a gene: 7. The CDR3 extends over 16 amino acids. The CDR3 nucleotides are TGCGCCAGCAGCCAATCCTTAGCGGGGGGGGGTGAGACCCAGTACTTC. This encodes CASSQSLAGGGETQYF.

Concerning this clone: Other DNA sequences in this specimen translate into the identical CDR3. This chain uses TRBV7-9 with TRBJ1-5; no firm D call. Trimming pared 1 base from V and 7 bases from J, leaving 5 bases between. The CDR3 runs to 12 residues. CDR1 and CDR2 from the germline V gene are SEHNR and FQNEAQ (reference sequence). The CDR3 sequence is CASSLGGQPQHF. CDR3 bases: TGTGCCAGCAGCTTAGGAGGACAGCCCCAGCATTTT.

This clone was recorded only once. The genes are TRBV28 and TRBJ2-6, with 8 nucleotides matching TRBD1. The CDR3 totals 15 residues. Looked up from germline, CDR1 is MDHEN and CDR2 is SYDVKM. In DNA, the CDR3 is TGTGTCGTGACAGGGGCCTCCTCTGGGGCCAACGTCCTGACTTTC. Translated, it gives CVVTGASSGANVLTF.

The V and J genes are TRBV5-1 and TRBJ2-2; TRBD2 might be the D (6 bases). This CDR3 region has 15 residues. Per germline, CDR1 SGHRS and CDR2 YFSETQ. V was pared by 0 bases and J by 0 bases, with 6 bases between. The CDR3: CASSLAGANTGELFF. In DNA, the CDR3 is TGCGCCAGCAGCTTGGCGGGGGCGAACACCGGGGAGCTGTTTTTT.

The CDR3 nucleotides read TGTGCCAGCAGCGCACCGGGACAGGGGTTTGGTGGCTACACCTTC. Its protein product is CASSAPGQGFGGYTF. The chain recombines TRBV7-8 with TRBJ1-2; 10 bases agree with TRBD1. CDR1 is SGHVS, CDR2 FQNEAQ, per germline. The CDR3 covers 15 residues. J gave up 7 bases and V 5 bases, and 10 bases lay outside the gene matches.

There are a few counts of this clone. This sequence joins TRBV27 and TRBJ2-3; TRBD1 aligns across 7 bases. This CDR3 contains 15 residues. V trimming: 3 bases; J trimming: 8 bases; junction bases outside the gene matches: 11. Per the germline V gene, CDR1 is MNHEY and CDR2 is SMNVEV (reference sequence). CDR3 nucleotide sequence: TGTGCCAGCAGTTTGCAACAGGGGATCAGTGGTACGCAGTATTTT. Residues: CASSLQQGISGTQYF.

The chain employs TRBV6-6 and TRBJ2-1; 7 positions agree with TRBD2. There are 13 residues in the CDR3. Per germline, CDR1 MNHNY and CDR2 SVGAGI (reference sequence). Unmatched junction bases numbered 7, after V lost 6 bases and J lost 8 bases. DNA of the CDR3: TGTGCCAGCAGGAGCGGGGAGTTCGATGAGCAGTTCTTC. Translated: CASRSGEFDEQFF.

This sequence joins TRBV19 and TRBJ2-3; 8 positions match TRBD2. The CDR3 has 15 residues. V dropped 2 bases and J dropped 9; count of bases not matched to a gene: 10. Per germline, CDR1 LNHDA and CDR2 SQIVND (reference sequence). The CDR3 spells CASSISRGATTTQYF. In nucleotides, the CDR3 is TGTGCCAGTAGTATATCGCGGGGGGCGACTACCACGCAGTATTTT. The entire variable domain, with the rest obtained from reference TRBV19 and TRBJ2-3, is as follows: DGGITQSPKYLFRKEGQNVTLSCEQNLNHDAMYWYRQDPGQGLRLIYYSQIVNDFQKGDIAEGYSVSREKKESFPLTVTSAQKNPTAFYLCASSISRGATTTQYFGPGTRLTVL.

The chain employs TRBV5-4 and TRBJ1-1; 7 bases match TRBD1. The CDR3 has 20 amino acids. The germline CDR1 and CDR2 sequences are SGHNT and YYREEE (reference sequence). J lost 0 bases, V lost 1 base, and 18 bases had no gene match. The CDR3 spells CASSLFLFLPGTEMNTEAFF. Here the CDR3 DNA reads TGTGCCAGCAGCTTGTTCTTGTTCCTCCCCGGGACAGAGATGAACACTGAAGCTTTCTTT.

This clone was counted a single time. This sequence joins TRBV4-1 and TRBJ1-5; D might be TRBD1 (6 bases). The CDR3 is made up of 15 amino acids. CDR1 and CDR2 (germline): MGHRA, YSYEKL. V was clipped by 4 bases and J by 0 bases, with 10 bases between them. CDR3 sequence (DNA): TGCGCCAGCAGCCGACAGGACATTAGCAATCAGCCCCAGCATTTT. This sequence encodes CASSRQDISNQPQHF.

V is TRBV18 and J is TRBJ1-1, with D unclear. The CDR3 runs to 14 residues. V lost 2 bases and J lost 5, with 12 bases in between. Looked up from germline, CDR1 is KGHSH and CDR2 is LQKENI. CDR3 residues: CASSPAFEGTEAFF. DNA of the CDR3: TGTGCCAGCTCACCAGCTTTTGAGGGAACTGAAGCTTTCTTT.

In nucleotides, the CDR3 is TGTGCCAGCAGTTACTCCCGGCTAGCAGAGACCCAGTACTTC. It encodes CASSYSRLAETQYF. V is TRBV6-5 and J is TRBJ2-5; tentatively, D is TRBD2 (5 bases). Germline V gene data show CDR1 as MNHEY and CDR2 as SVGAGI. The CDR3 has 14 residues. V was trimmed by 0 bases and J by 4 bases, leaving 9 bases between them.

The chain employs TRBV7-8 and TRBJ2-1; TRBD2 matches 8 bases. V shed 0 bases, J shed 1 base, and the junction held 2 bases outside the gene matches. The CDR3 contains 16 residues. Germline V gene sequence: CDR1 SGHVS, CDR2 FQNEAQ. The CDR3 nucleotides read TGTGCCAGCAGCTTAGCGGCGGGGGGTTCCTACAATGAGCAGTTCTTC. Translated, it gives CASSLAAGGSYNEQFF.

The chain couples TRBV28 to TRBJ2-1; TRBD1 agrees at 7 bases. The V segment lost 7 bases and the J segment 13 bases; nucleotides outside the gene matches: 16. The CDR3 totals 14 residues. Germline V gene sequence: CDR1 MDHEN, CDR2 SYDVKM. DNA for the CDR3: TGTGCCAGCACCCCCGGGACAGCCGCGGCGCAACAGTTCTTC. Residues: CASTPGTAAAQQFF.

The chain recombines TRBV4-1 with TRBJ1-1; D remains unclear. Germline loops: CDR1 MGHRA, CDR2 YSYEKL. V lost 0 bases and J 12 bases, leaving 5 bases between the germline ends. The CDR3 is 10 residues long. The CDR3: CASSQDQTFF. CDR3 sequence (DNA): TGCGCCAGCAGCCAAGATCAGACTTTCTTT.

The chain uses TRBV4-2 and TRBJ1-2; no clear D. Germline CDR1 LGHNA, CDR2 YNFKEQ. CDR3 length: 12 amino acids. V lost 1 base, J lost 4 bases, and 4 bases lay in between. CDR3 bases: TGTGCCAGCAGCCAAGGAGTCTATGGCTACACCTTC. Amino acid sequence: CASSQGVYGYTF.

The chain employs TRBV7-2 and TRBJ2-1; D call uncertain. V was pared by 3 bases and J by 11 bases, with 17 bases between. The CDR3 spans 14 residues. Germline loops: CDR1 SGHTA, CDR2 FQGNSA. The CDR3 spells CASSFPPNGGKQFF. The CDR3 DNA sequence: TGTGCCAGCAGCTTCCCTCCAAACGGCGGCAAGCAGTTCTTC.

This chain links TRBV5-1 with TRBJ2-1; 10 nucleotides agree with TRBD2. Germline-derived CDR1 and CDR2 are SGHRS and YFSETQ. Trimming cost V 3 bases and J 7 bases; bases outside gene matches: 7. There are 15 residues in the CDR3. DNA for the CDR3: TGCGCCAGCAGCTCCTTAGCGGGGGGAGGAAATGAGCAGTTCTTC. This sequence encodes CASSSLAGGGNEQFF.

This clone was seen a handful of times. V gene TRBV19 combines with J gene TRBJ2-5; D might be TRBD1 (6 bases). CDR1 LNHDA and CDR2 SQIVND come from the germline V gene (reference sequence). Trimming shortened V by 4 bases and J by 4 bases, and 19 bases separated the two germline ends. This CDR3 comprises 16 residues. CDR3 nucleotides: TGTGCCAGTAGTAAGTCTGTGGGGGCCTGGGGAGAGACCCAGTACTTC. Translated, it gives CASSKSVGAWGETQYF.

The V gene is TRBV7-3, the J gene TRBJ1-2; unclear D gene. CDR1 is SGHTA and CDR2 is FQGTGA in the germline V gene. With 3 bases removed from V and 2 bases from J, the gap between germline ends came to 7 bases. This CDR3 has 13 residues. The DNA of the CDR3 is TGTGCCAGCAGCTTGGCGGAGAACTATGGCTACACCTTC. Translating it yields CASSLAENYGYTF.

The chain has TRBV5-4 and TRBJ2-7; 7 bases agree with TRBD1. The germline V gene encodes CDR1 SGHNT and CDR2 YYREEE (reference sequence). The CDR3 runs to 15 residues. With V trimmed by 2 bases and J by 2 bases, 7 bases remained unmatched. The CDR3 DNA reads TGTGCCAGCAGCTTCTCGAGGACAGGAGCCTACGAGCAGTACTTC. Translated, it gives CASSFSRTGAYEQYF.

V gene TRBV20-1 combines with J gene TRBJ2-5, with D maybe TRBD2 (5 bases). CDR1 and CDR2 from the germline V gene are DFQATT and SNEGSKA (reference sequence). This CDR3 is 11 amino acids long. Trimming shortened V by 7 bases and J by 9 bases, and 15 bases separated the two germline ends. As DNA, the CDR3 is TGCAGTGTCCGACCGGAGGATGCCCAGTACTTC. This encodes CSVRPEDAQYF.

The chain carries TRBV14 and TRBJ2-3; 9 bases agree with TRBD1. From germline, CDR1 is SGHDN and CDR2 FVKESK. V gave up 0 bases and J gave up 7 bases; unmatched junction bases: 8. The CDR3 consists of 16 residues. The CDR3: CASSQDTTGGRYTQYF. The CDR3 DNA reads as TGTGCCAGCAGCCAAGATACGACAGGGGGAAGGTATACGCAGTATTTT.

V gene TRBV10-1 combines with J gene TRBJ1-2; 9 bases match TRBD1. J gave up 10 bases and V 6 bases, and 9 bases lay outside the gene matches. CDR3 length: 13 amino acids. The V gene's germline CDR1 is WNHNN and CDR2 SYGVQD (reference sequence). For the CDR3, the DNA is TGCGCCAGCAGGACCGGACAGGGGAGTGACTACACCTTC. Its translation: CASRTGQGSDYTF.

This clone appeared once. The J gene is TRBJ2-2, the V gene TRBV7-2; D is ambiguous. Trimming removed 5 bases at V and 7 bases at J, with 11 bases between. The CDR3 covers 13 residues. The V gene's germline CDR1 is SGHTA and CDR2 FQGNSA. The CDR3 region has the DNA TGTGCCAGCAGCCCAGATATCGTCGGGGAGCTGTTTTTT. It is translated as CASSPDIVGELFF.

J is TRBJ2-3 and V is TRBV4-1; D gene ambiguous. V lost 0 bases to trimming and J lost 6 bases, with 10 bases between them. The CDR3 is 14 residues long. The germline CDR1 and CDR2 sequences are MGHRA and YSYEKL. CDR3 in amino acids: CASSQDPRADTQYF. CDR3 bases: TGCGCCAGCAGCCAAGACCCGAGAGCGGATACGCAGTATTTT.

J is TRBJ1-4 and V is TRBV25-1, with TRBD1 identical over 7 bases. Trimming cost V 8 bases and J 0 bases; bases outside gene matches: 6. This CDR3 spans 15 amino acids. Per the germline V gene, CDR1 is MGHDK and CDR2 is SYGVNS. DNA of the CDR3: TGTGCCAGCGGACGCCAGGGGGCAACTAATGAAAAACTGTTTTTT. It yields the protein CASGRQGATNEKLFF.

The chain has TRBV5-6 and TRBJ2-1; possibly TRBD2 for D (6 bases). The CDR3 spans 13 residues. Germline values: CDR1 SGHDT, CDR2 YYEEEE. V lost 1 base to trimming and J lost 8 bases, with 10 bases between them. For the CDR3, the DNA is TGTGCCAGCAGCTTGCGGGGAGGCGATGAGCAGTTCTTC. Its translation: CASSLRGGDEQFF.

V and J are TRBV6-6 and TRBJ2-3, with TRBD1 matching 11 bases. The V gene end was trimmed by 5 bases and the J gene end by 0 bases; junction bases not matched to a gene: 7. Germline V CDR1 and CDR2: MNHNY, SVGAGI (reference sequence). This CDR3 has 17 amino acids. CDR3 loop: CASSLRTGGISTDTQYF. The CDR3, as DNA: TGTGCCAGCAGTCTTCGGACAGGGGGCATCAGCACAGATACGCAGTATTTT.

V gene TRBV24-1 combines with J gene TRBJ2-5; 7 bases are shared with TRBD1. The CDR3 covers 12 residues. V lost 5 bases, J lost 5 bases, and 1 base stayed unmatched. Germline CDR1 is KGHDR and CDR2 is SFDVKD. The CDR3 protein is CATSVRGETQYF. The CDR3 DNA reads TGTGCCACCAGTGTCAGGGGGGAGACCCAGTACTTC.